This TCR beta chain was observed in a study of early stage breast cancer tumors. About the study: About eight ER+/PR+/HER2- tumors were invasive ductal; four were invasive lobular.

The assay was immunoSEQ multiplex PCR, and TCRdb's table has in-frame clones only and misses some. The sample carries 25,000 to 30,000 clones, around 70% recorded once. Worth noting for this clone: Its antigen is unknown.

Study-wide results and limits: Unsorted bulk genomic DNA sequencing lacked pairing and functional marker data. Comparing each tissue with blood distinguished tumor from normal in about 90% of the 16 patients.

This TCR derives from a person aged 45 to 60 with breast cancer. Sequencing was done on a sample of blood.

CDR3 nucleotides: TGTGCCAGCAACCTACTACTAGCGGGAGAGGAGGAGCAGTACTTC. Protein sequence: CASNLLLAGEEEQYF. This chain links TRBV5-6 with TRBJ2-7; 11 bases agree with TRBD2. The V segment lost 6 bases and the J segment 7 bases; nucleotides outside the gene matches: 12. The CDR3 covers 15 residues. CDR1 SGHDT and CDR2 YYEEEE come from the germline V gene.